This is a list of T cell receptor beta chains from one sample in a study of response to subunit inactivated influenza vaccine. TCRdb itself ran the RT-PCR reads through MiXCR, one entry per CDR3 protein. The data contain roughly 650,000 distinct CDR3 sequences, roughly 14% of them singletons. Source: PBMCs from blood, taken roughly 13 days after vaccination. The origin of the receptors is a man in his fifties or sixties who received an inactivated influenza vaccine. CDR3s leave out the opening cysteine and the closing phenylalanine or tryptophan. The order of the fields is V gene, CDR3 protein.

TRBV27,ASSKGQGRIAKNIQY
TRBV7-2,ASSLVLVSEQY
TRBV5-5,ASSLGVDYGYT
TRBV12-3/TRBV12-4,ASSGIGSQNTQY
TRBV4-3,ASSQDRERLTDTQY
TRBV30,AWSAGTSPGMNEQF
TRBV5-1,ASSLALGGRQPQH
TRBV18,ASSPPSGGAREQF
TRBV2,ASRGETYEQY
TRBV12-3/TRBV12-4,ASSLEGVLNTGELF
TRBV6-1,ASSTDGRAYEQY
TRBV5-1,ASSFGTDSYNEQF
TRBV5-1,ASSVGQGFSGANVLT
TRBV10-2,ASRVDRTRTDTQY
TRBV7-8,ASTWRGGLFTDTQY
TRBV5-1,ASSLGISGSYNEQF
TRBV27,ASSPDKSLNSPLH
TRBV27,ASSFGLAGGVHEQF
TRBV3-1,ASSHGGLKNTEAF
TRBV5-1,ASSLGRSGSGEQY
TRBV28,ASTDGLVRENEQF
TRBV11-2,ASSTGGRAYEQY
TRBV16,ASSQVGQGNIQY
TRBV24-1,ATGGLTSTGELF
TRBV12-3/TRBV12-4,ASTPTGSPGGYT
TRBV7-9,ASSLVAGGNTIY
TRBV11-1,ASSHPGTGRYEQY
TRBV20-1,SARGLPSYNEQF
TRBV5-1,ASSLSGTGNNEQF
TRBV11-1,ASSLGEVGRPFSGSYNEQF
TRBV7-9,ASSSGHYNEQF
TRBV28,ASSFGFRGQFRYEQY
TRBV20-1,SANNLPGTSGYEQY